This T cell receptor beta chain was recorded in a study of blood T cell repertoires in COVID-19. Whole-study context: T cells, B-cell-depleted T cells, or PBMCs provided the cDNA or gDNA that served as material.

Original processing notes: Estimates of nucleated cell counts were drawn from the amplification of reference gene primers. The assay was immunoSEQ multiplex PCR, and TCRdb's table has in-frame clones only and misses some. V and J calls and clone size come straight from that table; D and trimming were deduced from the DNA. The sample records about 180,000 clones, 88% being singletons. Clinical history as reported by participants underpinned cohort assignment. Recovery among Cohort 3 donors was established by two negative PCRs, clearance, or symptom resolution. The CDR3 runs 16 residues. Unmatched junction bases numbered 4, after V lost 5 bases and J lost 1 base. Germline V gene sequence: CDR1 SGHTA, CDR2 FQGNSA.

The source is a woman between 18 and 30 years old who had recovered from COVID-19. The gene calls are TRBV7-2 and TRBJ2-7; TRBD2 matches 14 bases. Material for sequencing was PBMCs or T cells enriched from blood (not recorded which). The CDR3 bases are TGTGCCAGCAGCCCGACTAGCGGGGGGGCATCCTACGAGCAGTACTTC. Translated: CASSPTSGGASYEQYF.